This T cell receptor (beta chain) is from a study of OX40 agonist ivuxolimab in advanced cancers. On the study more broadly: In this cohort, patients received ivuxolimab, an agonistic anti-OX40 (CD134) antibody.

Sequenced by immunoSEQ multiplex PCR; TCRdb stores in-frame clones only, minus some. The repertoire holds fewer than 65,000 clones, with approximately 87% as singletons. Germline trimming cut 7 bases from V and 3 bases from J; bases unmatched to any gene: 5. Germline loops: CDR1 GTSNPN, CDR2 SVGIG (reference sequence). The length of the CDR3 is 13 residues. The sample in question was CD4+ or CD8+ T cells sorted from blood, obtained in a trial of the OX40 agonist ivuxolimab. This receptor was identified in an adult with an advanced solid tumor such as melanoma, head and neck, liver or kidney cancer. This chain connects TRBV30 to TRBJ2-5; 10 bases are a match to TRBD2. The chain's CDR3 is CASSSGRKETQYF. Here the CDR3 DNA reads TGTGCCTCTTCTAGCGGGAGAAAAGAGACCCAGTACTTC. The full variable domain, rest sourced from reference TRBV30 and TRBJ2-5, is SQTIHQWPATLVQPVGSPLSLECTVEGTSNPNLYWYRQAAGRGLQLLFYSVGIGQISSEVPQNLSASRPQDRQFILSSKKLLLSDSGFYLCASSSGRKETQYFGPGTRLLVL.